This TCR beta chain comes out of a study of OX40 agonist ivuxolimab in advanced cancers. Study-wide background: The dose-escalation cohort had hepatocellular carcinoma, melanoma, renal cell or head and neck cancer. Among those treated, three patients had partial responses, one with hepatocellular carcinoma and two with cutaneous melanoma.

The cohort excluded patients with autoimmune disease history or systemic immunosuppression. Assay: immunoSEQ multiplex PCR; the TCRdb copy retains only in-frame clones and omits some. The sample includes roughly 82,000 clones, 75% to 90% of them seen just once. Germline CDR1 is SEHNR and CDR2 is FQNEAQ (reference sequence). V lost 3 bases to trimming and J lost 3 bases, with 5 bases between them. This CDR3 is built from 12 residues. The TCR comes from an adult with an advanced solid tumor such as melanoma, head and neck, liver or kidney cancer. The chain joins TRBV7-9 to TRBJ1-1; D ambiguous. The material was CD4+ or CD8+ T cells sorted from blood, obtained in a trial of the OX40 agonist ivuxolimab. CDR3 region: CASSLEHTEAFF. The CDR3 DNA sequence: TGTGCCAGCAGCTTGGAACACACTGAAGCTTTCTTT.